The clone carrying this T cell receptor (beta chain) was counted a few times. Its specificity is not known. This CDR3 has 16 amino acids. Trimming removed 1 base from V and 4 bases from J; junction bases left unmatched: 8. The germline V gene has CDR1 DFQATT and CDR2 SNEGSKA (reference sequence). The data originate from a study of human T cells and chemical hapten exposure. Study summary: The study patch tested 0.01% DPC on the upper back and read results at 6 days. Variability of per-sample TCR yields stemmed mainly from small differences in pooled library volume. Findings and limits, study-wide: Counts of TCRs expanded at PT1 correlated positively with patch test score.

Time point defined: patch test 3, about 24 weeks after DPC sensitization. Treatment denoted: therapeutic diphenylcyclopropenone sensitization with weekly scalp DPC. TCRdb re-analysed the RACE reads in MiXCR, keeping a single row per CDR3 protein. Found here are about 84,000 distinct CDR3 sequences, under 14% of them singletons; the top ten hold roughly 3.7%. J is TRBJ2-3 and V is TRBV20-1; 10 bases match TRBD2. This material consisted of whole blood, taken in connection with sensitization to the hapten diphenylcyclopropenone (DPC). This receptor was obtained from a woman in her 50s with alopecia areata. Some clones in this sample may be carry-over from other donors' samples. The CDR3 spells CSARASSGGGPDTQYF. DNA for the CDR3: TGCAGTGCTAGAGCGTCTAGCGGGGGAGGGCCAGATACGCAGTATTTT.